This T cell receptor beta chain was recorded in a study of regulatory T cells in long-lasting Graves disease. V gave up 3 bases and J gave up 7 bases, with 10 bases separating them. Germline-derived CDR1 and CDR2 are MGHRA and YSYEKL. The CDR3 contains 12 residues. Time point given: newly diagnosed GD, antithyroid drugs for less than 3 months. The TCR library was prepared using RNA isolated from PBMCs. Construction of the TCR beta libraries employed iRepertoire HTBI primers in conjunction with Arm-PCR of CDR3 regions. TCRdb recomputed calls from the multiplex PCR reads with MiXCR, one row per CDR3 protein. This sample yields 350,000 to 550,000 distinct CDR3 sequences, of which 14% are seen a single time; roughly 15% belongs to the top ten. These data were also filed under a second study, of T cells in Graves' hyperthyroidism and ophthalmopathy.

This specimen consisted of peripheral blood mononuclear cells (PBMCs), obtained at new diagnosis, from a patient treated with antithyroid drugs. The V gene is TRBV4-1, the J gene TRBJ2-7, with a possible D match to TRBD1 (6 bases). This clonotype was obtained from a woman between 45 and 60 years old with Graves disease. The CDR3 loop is CASSHPRGEQYF. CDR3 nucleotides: TGCGCCAGCAGCCATCCCAGGGGTGAGCAGTACTTC.